This TCR beta chain was sequenced in a study of cytomegalovirus exposure and HLA in healthy donors. Study at large: Genotyping showed 70% to 90% of over 350 donors falling in the Caucasian-associated ancestry cluster.

General study points: For most TCR sequences rarity was the rule, although some public TCRs occurred in many donors.

The germline CDR1 and CDR2 sequences are SGDLS and YYNGEE. CDR3 length: 14 residues. V was cut by 3 bases and J by 0 bases, with 9 bases left in between. This clone was detected a few times. Its antigen is unknown. With 60 Vbeta and 13 Jbeta primers, the PCR was carried out. Original processing notes: Later, an analysis found 80 million or so unique TCR beta chains, and approximately 10 million of these were shared. Produced via immunoSEQ multiplex PCR; TCRdb's table is partial and in-frame only. Clone size and V and J calls were adopted from that table, with D and trimming inferred from the DNA. The data show more than 45,000 clones, roughly 85% seen once.

The receptor was isolated from a man aged 25 to 40 in good health and CMV-seronegative. The V and J genes are TRBV9 and TRBJ1-2, with D maybe TRBD1 (6 bases). The sample consisted of PBMCs. The CDR3 reads CASSGTGPNYGYTF. Written as DNA, the CDR3 is TGTGCCAGCAGCGGTACAGGGCCTAACTATGGCTACACCTTC.